This passage covers 19 T cell receptor beta chains from one sample sequenced in a study of shared clonotypes between healthy human individuals (dated by TCRdb to 2018 to 2021). Receptor libraries were prepared by the immunoSEQ multiplex PCR assay. Sourced from immuneACCESS, this table was stored by TCRdb with only in-frame sequences that have V and J called. A share of the clones is absent; for the studies checked, an unresolved V gene accounts for under half, and the remainder has no known explanation. Within this sample are about 600,000 clones, with more than 95% of them counted one time only. Together, the top ten hold about 0.057% of the sample. Sequencing used naive CD4+ T cells sorted from blood. The sample's cell subset or site label, in plain terms: CD45RA+ positively selected. The receptors were sampled from a woman in her thirties in good health.

This clone came up once. The genes are TRBV14 and TRBJ2-1; 10 bases fit TRBD1. Germline V gives CDR1 SGHDN, CDR2 FVKESK. V lost 4 bases and J lost 4; bases outside the gene matches: 4. This CDR3 region has 15 residues. The CDR3 here is CASSPRTGGYNEQFF. The CDR3 DNA is TGTGCCAGCAGCCCTAGGACAGGGGGATACAATGAGCAGTTCTTC.

The CDR3 DNA reads TGTGCCATCAGCGCTAGCGGGAGTCAGGGCGGTGAGCAGTTCTTC. Its protein product is CAISASGSQGGEQFF. J is TRBJ2-1 and V is TRBV10-3; TRBD2 aligns across 10 bases. Germline V gene lookup returns CDR1 ENHRY and CDR2 SYGVKD. Unmatched junction bases numbered 11, after V lost 6 bases and J lost 9 bases. The CDR3 length is 15 residues.

This rearrangement joins TRBV7-9 to TRBJ2-5, with D possibly matching TRBD2 (5 bases). Germline lookup yields CDR1 SEHNR and CDR2 FQNEAQ (reference sequence). CDR3 length equals 13 residues. V was pared by 4 bases and J by 1 base, with 7 bases between. CDR3 in amino acids: CASSSAGQETQYF. DNA for the CDR3: TGTGCCAGCAGCTCCGCGGGCCAAGAGACCCAGTACTTC.

This rearrangement joins TRBV6-1 to TRBJ1-5, with 9 bases matching TRBD1. The CDR3 totals 16 residues. The J segment lost 2 bases and the V segment lost 1 base, leaving 3 bases of the junction unmatched. Per germline, CDR1 MNHNS and CDR2 SASEGT. DNA of the CDR3: TGTGCCAGCAGTGAAGTGGACAGGGGAGGCAATCAGCCCCAGCATTTT. Amino acids: CASSEVDRGGNQPQHF.

The chain links TRBV5-1 to TRBJ2-2, with 9 bases matching TRBD2. V trimming: 4 bases; J trimming: 7 bases; junction bases outside the gene matches: 11. Germline CDR1 SGHRS, CDR2 YFSETQ. The CDR3 length is 16 residues. DNA of the CDR3: TGCGCCAGCAGCCCAGGTGGCCTAGCGGGAAACGGGGAGCTGTTTTTT. It yields the protein CASSPGGLAGNGELFF.

The chain uses TRBV7-9 and TRBJ1-2; 7 bases map to TRBD1. This CDR3 spans 14 amino acids. With 0 bases clipped from V and 6 bases from J, the junction kept 4 bases outside the gene matches. The V gene's germline CDR1 is SEHNR and CDR2 FQNEAQ (reference sequence). CDR3 sequence: CASSLAGTEDGYTF. CDR3 coding DNA: TGTGCCAGCAGCTTAGCTGGGACAGAGGATGGCTACACCTTC. The full variable domain, in which reference TRBV7-9 and TRBJ1-2 provide the parts outside the CDR3, is DTGVSQNPRHKITKRGQNVTFRCDPISEHNRLYWYRQTLGQGPEFLTYFQNEAQLEKSRLLSDRFSAERPKGSFSTLEIQRTEQGDSAMYLCASSLAGTEDGYTFGSGTRLTVV.

The CDR3 loop is CASSLAPAASTDTQYF. DNA of the CDR3: TGCGCCAGCAGCTTGGCCCCGGCGGCTAGCACAGATACGCAGTATTTT. The chain joins TRBV5-1 to TRBJ2-3; D is ambiguous. V dropped 0 bases and J dropped 0 bases, with 11 bases sitting between them. CDR3 length equals 16 residues. Germline V lookup: CDR1 SGHRS, CDR2 YFSETQ.

The rearrangement joins TRBV11-2 to TRBJ2-1, with D unclear. This CDR3 comprises 14 residues. Trimming left V 4 bases short and J 2 bases short, with 9 bases between. In germline, CDR1 is SGHAT, CDR2 FQNNGV. The CDR3: CASSSFYTYNEQFF. In DNA, the CDR3 is TGTGCCAGCAGCTCCTTCTACACCTACAATGAGCAGTTCTTC.

The chain uses TRBV6-5 and TRBJ1-3, with unresolved D. Germline CDR1 and CDR2: MNHEY and SVGAGI. The V gene lost 2 bases and the J gene lost 3 bases, with 5 bases spanning the gap. The CDR3 consists of 13 residues. Here the CDR3 DNA reads TGTGCCAGCAGTTACAGCCTTGGAAACACCATATATTTT. Its translation: CASSYSLGNTIYF.

The V gene is TRBV7-2, the J gene TRBJ2-7, with TRBD2 matching over 9 bases. There are 16 residues in the CDR3. The J segment lost 3 bases and the V segment lost 7 bases, leaving 13 bases of the junction unmatched. The germline V gene encodes CDR1 SGHTA and CDR2 FQGNSA. CDR3 sequence: CASTLHAASGIYEQYF. The CDR3 nucleotides are TGTGCCAGCACCCTTCACGCGGCTAGCGGGATCTACGAGCAGTACTTC.

The V gene is TRBV28, the J gene TRBJ1-5; D is perhaps TRBD1 (5 bases). Germline V lookup: CDR1 MDHEN, CDR2 SYDVKM. This CDR3 is 16 amino acids long. The V and J ends lost 3 bases and 2 bases respectively, with 14 bases between them. The CDR3 coding sequence is TGTGCCAGCAGTTTCAACCCCGGGGCAGGCAATCAGCCCCAGCATTTT. This gives the protein CASSFNPGAGNQPQHF. Combining the CDR3 with reference TRBV28 and TRBJ1-5 gives the whole variable domain DVKVTQSSRYLVKRTGEKVFLECVQDMDHENMFWYRQDPGLGLRLIYFSYDVKMKEKGDIPEGYSVSREKKERFSLILESASTNQTSMYLCASSFNPGAGNQPQHFGDGTRLSIL.

This clone has only one observation. The chain employs TRBV4-1 and TRBJ1-1; tentatively, D is TRBD1 (5 bases). Trimming left V 6 bases short and J 1 base short, with 27 bases between. Germline V gene data show CDR1 as MGHRA and CDR2 as YSYEKL. The CDR3 runs to 19 residues. CDR3 residues: CASRRIPGDLGLSNTEAFF. The DNA of the CDR3 is TGCGCCAGCAGGCGCATCCCGGGGGATCTGGGCCTATCGAACACTGAAGCTTTCTTT.

The chain recombines TRBV6-5 with TRBJ1-5; D unresolved. The CDR3 has 14 residues. V was shortened by 5 bases and J by 5 bases, with 13 bases between the two germline ends. CDR1 is MNHEY, CDR2 SVGAGI, per germline. CDR3 amino acids: CASSLEGFDQPQHF. CDR3 in DNA: TGTGCCAGCAGTCTGGAGGGATTCGATCAGCCCCAGCATTTT.

The V call is TRBV2, the J call TRBJ2-3; D ambiguous. Trimming took 8 bases from V and 4 from J, leaving 13 bases between them. The CDR3 is 13 residues long. The germline V gene encodes CDR1 SNHLY and CDR2 FYNNEI. The CDR3 spells CASGTQHPDTQYF. CDR3 nucleotides: TGTGCCAGCGGCACCCAACACCCAGATACGCAGTATTTT.

The chain couples TRBV28 to TRBJ2-2; no definite D call. The CDR3 runs 15 residues. Trimming removed 7 bases from V and 6 bases from J, with 18 bases in between. From germline, CDR1 is MDHEN and CDR2 SYDVKM. The CDR3 region is CASIVGPHVSGELFF. The DNA of the CDR3 is TGTGCCAGCATAGTTGGACCACATGTTTCCGGGGAGCTGTTTTTT. Based on the CDR3 plus reference TRBV28 and TRBJ2-2, the full variable domain is DVKVTQSSRYLVKRTGEKVFLECVQDMDHENMFWYRQDPGLGLRLIYFSYDVKMKEKGDIPEGYSVSREKKERFSLILESASTNQTSMYLCASIVGPHVSGELFFGEGSRLTVL.

The chain recombines TRBV28 with TRBJ2-5; no clear D. This CDR3 is built from 13 residues. CDR1 and CDR2 (germline): MDHEN, SYDVKM. The germline V and J ends were trimmed by 3 bases and 0 bases, with 5 bases remaining between them. The CDR3 DNA reads as TGTGCCAGCAGTTTTGTGTACCAAGAGACCCAGTACTTC. Its translation is CASSFVYQETQYF.

The V call is TRBV30, the J call TRBJ2-3; the match to TRBD2 covers 7 bases. The germline V gene encodes CDR1 GTSNPN and CDR2 SVGIG (reference sequence). Trimming cost V 1 base and J 4 bases; bases outside gene matches: 5. The CDR3 loop spans 14 amino acids. Written as DNA, the CDR3 is TGTGCCTGGAGTGGGGGGGGAGATGCAGATACGCAGTATTTT. This gives the protein CAWSGGGDADTQYF.

J is TRBJ2-7 and V is TRBV19, with TRBD2 matching over 7 bases. V trimming: 4 bases; J trimming: 2 bases; junction bases outside the gene matches: 14. This CDR3 spans 17 amino acids. CDR1 and CDR2 from the germline V gene are LNHDA and SQIVND (reference sequence). Written as DNA, the CDR3 is TGTGCCAGTAGTACCGGCGGGGCGGGAGTAACCCCCTACGAGCAGTACTTC. This gives the protein CASSTGGAGVTPYEQYF.

This sequence joins TRBV6-6 and TRBJ2-1; 7 bases agree with TRBD1. Trimming at V came to 6 bases and at J to 4 bases, leaving 6 bases not matched to a gene. From germline, CDR1 is MNHNY and CDR2 SVGAGI (reference sequence). The CDR3 length is 14 residues. The CDR3 coding sequence is TGTGCCAGCAGCCCCGGGACAGCTTACAATGAGCAGTTCTTC. Its translation: CASSPGTAYNEQFF.